This T cell receptor beta chain came from a study of blood T cell repertoires in COVID-19. Using immunoSEQ multiplex PCR, the repertoire was profiled, and TCRdb retains in-frame clones only, with some absent. The sample shows 120,000 or so clones, 65% to 90% of them seen only once. The CDR3 is 16 amino acids. CDR1 is ENHRY, CDR2 SYGVKD, per germline. The V segment lost 10 bases and the J segment 5 bases; nucleotides outside the gene matches: 17. Sequenced material: peripheral blood. The sequence came from a human donor in a cohort sampled during active COVID-19. This chain joins TRBV10-3 and TRBJ1-2; 9 positions match TRBD1. The DNA of the CDR3 is TGTGCCACCAGGGGGGAACAGGGGGCGATGGGTTATGGCTACACCTTC. It specifies CATRGEQGAMGYGYTF.